A selection of T cell receptor beta chains follows, all from one sample in a study of cytomegalovirus exposure and HLA in healthy donors. Generated by immunoSEQ multiplex PCR, the TCRdb table keeps only in-frame clones and is missing some. The data hold roughly 100,000 clones, with around 72% observed a single time. Material: PBMCs. These receptors were taken from a male donor in good health and CMV-seronegative. The CDR3 runs from the conserved cysteine through the conserved F or W. D genes are given only for firm matches. The size of a clone is reported for some rows only, either as once, few or many, or as a class for expanded clones.

TRBJ2-5 . TRBV4-1 TRBD1 TGCGCCAGCAGCCGCGGACAGGGCCCCCAAGAGACCCAGTACTTC CASSRGQGPQETQYF
TRBJ1-2 once TRBV27 . TGTGCCAGCAGTCTCCTAGCTGACTATGGCTACACCTTC CASSLLADYGYTF
TRBJ2-5 . TRBV11-1 . TGTGCCAGCAGCCCGGGGAGGGAGACCCAGTACTTC CASSPGRETQYF
TRBJ2-1 once TRBV9 . TGTGCCAAAAAGTACGGGACTCGACACAATGAGCAGTTCTTC CAKKYGTRHNEQFF
TRBJ2-3 . TRBV5-5 . TGTGCCAGCACCGCTAGGCCGGAGGGGAGCACAGATACGCAGTATTTT CASTARPEGSTDTQYF
TRBJ2-4 once TRBV6-1 . TGTGCCAGCAGTGAAGCCCCAGGGGCCATAGCCAAAAACATTCAGTACTTC CASSEAPGAIAKNIQYF
TRBJ2-5 . TRBV11-1 TRBD2 TGTGCCAGCAGCTTAGGACTAGCGGGGGGAGAGACCCAGTACTTC CASSLGLAGGETQYF
TRBJ2-5 . TRBV6-1 . TGTGCCAGCAGTTTCTCCAGGGCAGAGACCCAGTACTTC CASSFSRAETQYF
TRBJ1-4 few TRBV6-6 . TGTGCCAGCAACCCGTCAGCAACTAATGAAAAACTGTTTTTT CASNPSATNEKLFF
TRBJ1-1 few TRBV10-3 . TGTGCCATCGGCGGGGGGGCTGAAGCTTTCTTT CAIGGGAEAFF
TRBJ2-1 . TRBV7-2 . TGTGCCAGCAGAAGTAGCGGCCCAGCGCCCCTTAGGAATGAGCAGTTCTTC CASRSSGPAPLRNEQFF
TRBJ2-6 . TRBV5-6 . TGTGCCAGCAGCTTGTACGGGGCTGGGGCCAACGTCCTGACTTTC CASSLYGAGANVLTF
TRBJ2-1 . TRBV6-1 . TGTGCCAGCAGTGCTACACTCCAAACAGGGACCTCCTACAATGAGCAGTTCTTC CASSATLQTGTSYNEQFF
TRBJ2-3 . TRBV2 . TGTGCCAGCAAGGCAGCGAAGAGCACAGATACGCAGTATTTT CASKAAKSTDTQYF
TRBJ2-7 . TRBV11-3 TRBD2 TGTGCCAGCAGCTCCCCCGGGGGGTCTACCTTCTACGAGCAGTACTTC CASSSPGGSTFYEQYF
TRBJ1-2 . TRBV4-2 . TGTGCCAGCAGCGGAAGCGGGCCCTCCGGCTACACCTTC CASSGSGPSGYTF
TRBJ2-5 . TRBV10-2 . TGCGCCAGCAGCCGCCCGGGGAGCTGGGTAAAAGAGACCCAGTACTTC CASSRPGSWVKETQYF
TRBJ2-3 . TRBV7-2 . TGTGCCAGCAGGGACGGCGGGACAGATACGCAGTATTTT CASRDGGTDTQYF
TRBJ1-3 many TRBV6-1 . TGTGCCAGCAGTATGGCCCTGTTCTCTGGAAACACCATATATTTT CASSMALFSGNTIYF
TRBJ2-5 . TRBV5-1 TRBD1 TGCGCCAGCAGCTTGTGGTCGGGACAGCAAGAGACCCAGTACTTC CASSLWSGQQETQYF
TRBJ2-7 once TRBV27 TRBD2 TGTGCCAGCAGTTTAGGCTCCGGACTAGCCTACGAGCAGTACTTC CASSLGSGLAYEQYF